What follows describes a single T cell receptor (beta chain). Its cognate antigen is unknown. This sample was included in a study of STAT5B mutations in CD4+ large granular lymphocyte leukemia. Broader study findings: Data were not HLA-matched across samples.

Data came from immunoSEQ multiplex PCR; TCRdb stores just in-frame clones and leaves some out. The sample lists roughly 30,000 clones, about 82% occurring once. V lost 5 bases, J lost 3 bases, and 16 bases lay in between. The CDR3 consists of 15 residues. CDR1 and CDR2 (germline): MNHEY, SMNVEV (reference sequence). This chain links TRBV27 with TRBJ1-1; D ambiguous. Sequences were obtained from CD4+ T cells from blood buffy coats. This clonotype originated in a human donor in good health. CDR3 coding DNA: TGTGCCAGCAGTACCCCTTCCAGGAGGGACACTGAAGCTTTCTTT. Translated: CASSTPSRRDTEAFF.